These 20 T cell receptor beta chains came from one sample sequenced in a study of lymphopenia after photon versus proton radiotherapy. Only in-frame clones appear in the TCRdb table, and some are missing; sequencing was by immunoSEQ multiplex PCR. The profile shows 15,000 or so clones, roughly 88% of them singletons. Sequenced here: peripheral blood, sampled from a patient treated with proton-based radiotherapy. These receptors were obtained from a man aged 65-85 years with pancreatic cancer.

The table lists this clone with a count of one. CDR3 amino acids: CASSSRTGGLTGANVLTF. CDR3 bases: TGTGCCAGCAGTTCCAGGACAGGGGGATTGACTGGGGCCAACGTCCTGACTTTC. The rearrangement uses TRBV27 and TRBJ2-6, with 10 bases lining up with TRBD1. The CDR3 is made up of 18 amino acids. Germline CDR1 MNHEY, CDR2 SMNVEV (reference sequence). The V gene end was trimmed by 4 bases and the J gene end by 2 bases; junction bases not matched to a gene: 8.

This clone was picked up a small number of times. The V call is TRBV20-1, the J call TRBJ1-2, with D hard to call. Trimming removed 1 base from V and 8 bases from J, with 8 bases in between. The CDR3 contains 11 residues. Looked up from germline, CDR1 is DFQATT and CDR2 is SNEGSKA (reference sequence). The CDR3 DNA sequence: TGCAGTGCTAGAGTGGACTTCGGCTACACCTTC. Translation: CSARVDFGYTF.

V and J are TRBV5-6 and TRBJ2-1; TRBD2 aligns across 7 bases. CDR1 is SGHDT, CDR2 YYEEEE, per germline. This CDR3 is built from 15 residues. Trimming cost V 0 bases and J 5 bases; bases outside gene matches: 5. CDR3 in DNA: TGTGCCAGCAGCTTGGTTGCTAGCGGTAACAATGAGCAGTTCTTC. It encodes CASSLVASGNNEQFF.

This sequence joins TRBV7-3 and TRBJ2-3, with TRBD1 as a possible D gene (6 bases). Germline values: CDR1 SGHTA, CDR2 FQGTGA. V was shortened by 3 bases and J by 0 bases, with 10 bases between the two germline ends. The CDR3 is made up of 15 amino acids. The CDR3 reads CASSLERGSTDTQYF. The CDR3 coding sequence is TGTGCCAGCAGCTTGGAAAGGGGGAGCACAGATACGCAGTATTTT.

V is TRBV11-3 and J is TRBJ2-7; 7 bases align to TRBD1. Germline V lookup: CDR1 SGHNT, CDR2 YENEEA. CDR3 size: 14 residues. Germline trimming cut 5 bases from V and 1 base from J; bases unmatched to any gene: 5. The CDR3 region is CASSRQGSSYEQYF. The DNA of the CDR3 is TGTGCCAGCAGCCGACAGGGTTCATCCTACGAGCAGTACTTC. The variable domain in full, completed from reference TRBV11-3 and TRBJ2-7, reads EAGVVQSPRYKIIEKKQPVAFWCNPISGHNTLYWYLQNLGQGPELLIRYENEEAVDDSQLPKDRFSAERLKGVDSTLKIQPAELGDSAVYLCASSRQGSSYEQYFGPGTRLTVT.

The chain joins TRBV6-6 to TRBJ1-4, with 8 bases lining up with TRBD1. Per the germline V gene, CDR1 is MNHNY and CDR2 is SVGAGI (reference sequence). Losses at the gene ends were 4 bases for V and 4 bases for J; bases not matched to a gene: 2. The CDR3 sequence is 14 residues long. Here the CDR3 DNA reads TGTGCCAGCAGTTTACAGGGGGGTAATGAAAAACTGTTTTTT. This gives the protein CASSLQGGNEKLFF.

The DNA of the CDR3 is TGTGCCAGCAGCTTAGGGTTAGCGCGGACCACCGGGGAGCTGTTTTTT. Amino acids: CASSLGLARTTGELFF. The chain carries TRBV7-2 and TRBJ2-2, with a possible D match to TRBD2 (5 bases). The CDR3 totals 16 residues. V was shortened by 1 base and J by 4 bases, with 13 bases between the two germline ends. Germline CDR1 SGHTA, CDR2 FQGNSA.

The rearrangement joins TRBV2 to TRBJ2-7, with no clear D. The CDR3 is 13 residues long. V gave up 7 bases and J gave up 2 bases, with 12 bases separating them. Germline V CDR1 and CDR2: SNHLY, FYNNEI. This chain's CDR3 is CASKKDGAYEQYF. CDR3 DNA: TGTGCCAGCAAGAAAGACGGAGCCTACGAGCAGTACTTC.

This clone was detected once. The chain employs TRBV19 and TRBJ2-1, with 10 bases aligning to TRBD1. CDR3 length: 14 residues. With V trimmed by 8 bases and J by 8 bases, 9 bases remained unmatched. Germline V CDR1 and CDR2: LNHDA, SQIVND (reference sequence). CDR3 protein: CASGRTGGKDEQFF. The CDR3 nucleotides read TGTGCCAGTGGCAGGACAGGGGGAAAAGATGAGCAGTTCTTC.

J is TRBJ2-2 and V is TRBV30, with TRBD2 as a possible D gene (5 bases). This CDR3 is 15 amino acids long. The V gene lost 0 bases and the J gene lost 1 base, with 9 bases spanning the gap. Germline CDR1 and CDR2: GTSNPN and SVGIG (reference sequence). Written as DNA, the CDR3 is TGTGCCTGGAGTGTAGTCGAGGGGAACACCGGGGAGCTGTTTTTT. This gives the protein CAWSVVEGNTGELFF.

V is TRBV11-1 and J is TRBJ1-1, with 7 bases fitting TRBD1. CDR1 SGHAT and CDR2 FQDESV come from the germline V gene (reference sequence). This CDR3 has 16 amino acids. V trimming: 5 bases; J trimming: 4 bases; junction bases outside the gene matches: 13. CDR3 nucleotides: TGTGCCAGCAGCCCTGGACAGGTTTGGGGAGGCACTGAAGCTTTCTTT. Its protein product is CASSPGQVWGGTEAFF. Filled out from reference TRBV11-1 and TRBJ1-1, the complete variable domain reads EAEVAQSPRYKITEKSQAVAFWCDPISGHATLYWYRQILGQGPELLVQFQDESVVDDSQLPKDRFSAERLKGVDSTLKIQPAELGDSAMYLCASSPGQVWGGTEAFFGQGTRLTVV.

The rearrangement links TRBV11-3 to TRBJ1-4; TRBD1 aligns across 8 bases. This CDR3 has 15 residues. With 2 bases clipped from V and 8 bases from J, the junction kept 7 bases outside the gene matches. Germline V CDR1 and CDR2: SGHNT, YENEEA. In DNA, the CDR3 is TGTGCCAGCAGCTTATATGGACAGGGCGGCGAAAAACTGTTTTTT. It encodes CASSLYGQGGEKLFF.

V usage is TRBV5-1 and J usage is TRBJ1-2; TRBD1 is a possible D gene (6 bases). This CDR3 has 15 residues. Per germline, CDR1 SGHRS and CDR2 YFSETQ. V was cut by 0 bases and J by 4 bases, with 13 bases left in between. The CDR3 region has the DNA TGCGCCAGCAGCTTGGGAACAGGGCCTCTCTATGGCTACACCTTC. It translates to CASSLGTGPLYGYTF.

The CDR3 loop reads CASSLQRFNEKLFF. CDR3 coding DNA: TGTGCCAGCAGCCTCCAGAGATTTAATGAAAAACTGTTTTTT. V and J are TRBV28 and TRBJ1-4; no reliable D call. Trimming stripped 6 bases from V and 4 bases from J, with 12 bases between. Germline V CDR1 and CDR2: MDHEN, SYDVKM. CDR3 length: 14 residues.

This rearrangement joins TRBV5-1 to TRBJ2-3; no clear D. CDR3 size: 16 residues. Per germline, CDR1 SGHRS and CDR2 YFSETQ. The V end was cut by 4 bases, the J end by 2 bases, with 17 bases between. Written as DNA, the CDR3 is TGCGCCAGCAGCCCGCCGGCCGGCACACTCACAGATACGCAGTATTTT. This encodes CASSPPAGTLTDTQYF.

A single count supports this clone. The V gene is TRBV2, the J gene TRBJ2-6, with unresolved D. CDR1 is SNHLY, CDR2 FYNNEI, per germline. Deletions cut 4 bases from V and 0 bases from J, with 7 bases between. The CDR3 extends over 15 amino acids. The CDR3 DNA reads as TGTGCCAGCAGTGCGGGCTACTCTGGGGCCAACGTCCTGACTTTC. Its translation is CASSAGYSGANVLTF.

This clone was detected only a few times. The J gene is TRBJ1-6, the V gene TRBV2, with D possibly being TRBD1 (5 bases). The CDR3 covers 15 residues. V was pared by 4 bases and J by 7 bases, with 14 bases between. In germline, CDR1 is SNHLY, CDR2 FYNNEI. CDR3 residues: CASSVSRVENSPLHF. Written as DNA, the CDR3 is TGTGCCAGCAGTGTTTCCAGGGTGGAGAATTCACCCCTCCACTTT. Using reference TRBV2 and TRBJ1-6 for the parts outside the CDR3, the full variable domain is EPEVTQTPSHQVTQMGQEVILRCVPISNHLYFYWYRQILGQKVEFLVSFYNNEISEKSEIFDDQFSVERPDGSNFTLKIRSTKLEDSAMYFCASSVSRVENSPLHFGNGTRLTVT.

This clone has a handful of counts. CDR3 bases: TGTGCCAGCAGCACTGAGCAGGGTGGCTACACCTTC. It specifies CASSTEQGGYTF. This chain links TRBV7-9 with TRBJ1-2, with a possible D match to TRBD1 (5 bases). Germline V gives CDR1 SEHNR, CDR2 FQNEAQ (reference sequence). V was pared by 5 bases and J by 7 bases, with 11 bases between. CDR3 length equals 12 residues.

V usage is TRBV5-6 and J usage is TRBJ1-5; 8 nucleotides line up with TRBD1. After removal of 0 bases from V and 1 base from J, the junction contained 0 bases not matched to a gene. Germline V gene data show CDR1 as SGHDT and CDR2 as YYEEEE. This CDR3 is 15 amino acids long. CDR3 DNA: TGTGCCAGCAGCTTGGCAGGGGGCAGCAATCAGCCCCAGCATTTT. Protein: CASSLAGGSNQPQHF.

The rearrangement uses TRBV7-3 and TRBJ2-1; weak D call: TRBD2 (6 bases). This CDR3 has 15 amino acids. Germline CDR1 reads SGHTA; CDR2 reads FQGTGA. The V end lost 2 bases, the J end lost 0 bases, and 8 bases lay between the germline ends. The CDR3 protein is CASSLAGPSYNEQFF. CDR3 sequence (DNA): TGTGCCAGCAGCTTAGCGGGGCCCTCCTACAATGAGCAGTTCTTC.